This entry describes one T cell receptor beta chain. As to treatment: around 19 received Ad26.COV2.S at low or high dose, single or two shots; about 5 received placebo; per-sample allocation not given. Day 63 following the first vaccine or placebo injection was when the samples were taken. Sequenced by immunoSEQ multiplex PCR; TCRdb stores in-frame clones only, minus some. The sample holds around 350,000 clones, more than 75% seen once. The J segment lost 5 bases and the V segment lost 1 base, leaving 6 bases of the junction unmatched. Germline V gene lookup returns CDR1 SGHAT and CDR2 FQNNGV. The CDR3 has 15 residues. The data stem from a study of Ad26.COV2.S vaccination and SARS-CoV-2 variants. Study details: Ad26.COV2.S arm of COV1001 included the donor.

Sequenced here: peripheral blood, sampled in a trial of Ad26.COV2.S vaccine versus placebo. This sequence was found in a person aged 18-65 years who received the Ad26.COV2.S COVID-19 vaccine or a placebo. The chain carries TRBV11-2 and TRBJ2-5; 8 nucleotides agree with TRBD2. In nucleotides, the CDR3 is TGTGCCAGCAGCTTAGCGGGGGGGATTGAGGAGACCCAGTACTTC. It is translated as CASSLAGGIEETQYF.